This TCR beta chain was captured by sequencing in a study of cytomegalovirus exposure and HLA in healthy donors. The PCR employed 60 Vbeta primers together with 13 Jbeta primers. Sequencing was performed with immunoSEQ multiplex PCR; in TCRdb, only in-frame clones are kept and a portion is missing. The sample yields tens of thousands of clones, approximately 80% seen once. CDR3 length: 15 residues. The V gene lost 0 bases and the J gene lost 6 bases, with 12 bases spanning the gap. The germline gives CDR1 SGHTA, CDR2 FQGNSA. Regarding the study as a whole: Across HLA loci, a later analysis found differing TCR association rates, with DRB1 most and HLA-C fewest.

Comments on this clone: Its antigen is unidentified.

Sequenced input: PBMCs. The chain couples TRBV7-2 to TRBJ1-3; D may be TRBD1 (6 bases). This TCR was recovered from a man between 18 and 29 years old in good health and CMV-seronegative. The DNA of the CDR3 is TGTGCCAGCAGCTTAGCGGGACAAGTGGAAAACACCATATATTTT. This translates into CASSLAGQVENTIYF.